The 31 T cell receptor beta chains in this list originate from one sample, sequenced in a study of T-cell memory formation after mild COVID-19. Each CDR3 protein is one row after TCRdb ran MiXCR on the 5' RACE reads. The sample records about 350,000 distinct CDR3 sequences, roughly 14% being singletons. Material for sequencing was PBMCs or a T cell subset sorted from them (not recorded which). The receptors here all came from a man aged 18 to 29 who had mild COVID-19 (a few samples of this study predate the infection). Cell type and time point are not known.

This clonotype was seen many times. The V and J genes are TRBV29-1 and TRBJ2-7, with D hard to call. This CDR3 region has 11 residues. Trimming removed 3 bases at V and 3 bases at J, with 6 bases between. Germline lookup yields CDR1 SQVTM and CDR2 ANQGSEA. This chain's CDR3 is CSVEQLYEQYF. DNA for the CDR3: TGCAGCGTTGAGCAGCTCTACGAGCAGTACTTC.

J is TRBJ2-1 and V is TRBV14; D is unresolved. Germline CDR1 is SGHDN and CDR2 is FVKESK. The CDR3 runs 12 residues. The germline V and J ends were trimmed by 4 bases and 12 bases, with 13 bases remaining between them. The CDR3 spells CASSPGPLGQFF. The CDR3 coding sequence is TGTGCCAGCAGCCCGGGTCCGCTGGGGCAGTTCTTC.

The chain is built from TRBV28 and TRBJ2-5, with a possible D match to TRBD2 (6 bases). The CDR3 is made up of 13 amino acids. Looked up from germline, CDR1 is MDHEN and CDR2 is SYDVKM. V was trimmed by 2 bases and J by 7 bases, leaving 11 bases between them. CDR3 region: CASSLGGTGTQYF. The CDR3, as DNA: TGTGCCAGCAGTTTAGGAGGGACCGGGACCCAGTACTTC.

This clonotype was seen a few times. The chain has TRBV12-3 or TRBV12-4 and TRBJ1-5; 7 bases are shared with TRBD1. The CDR3 is made up of 15 amino acids. J was trimmed by 7 bases and V by 5 bases; bases with no gene match: 11. Here the CDR3 DNA reads TGTGCCAGCAGTGAAGACAGGGAAGGAGGGCAGCCCCAGCATTTT. It yields the protein CASSEDREGGQPQHF.

This clonotype was detected a few times. The chain recombines TRBV10-3 with TRBJ2-7; the D gene is possibly TRBD2 (6 bases). Trimming removed 10 bases from V and 4 bases from J, with 11 bases in between. Looked up from germline, CDR1 is ENHRY and CDR2 is SYGVKD. The CDR3 has 11 amino acids. The CDR3 sequence: CASSAGYEQYV. The CDR3 nucleotides are TGTGCCAGCTCTGCGGGGTACGAGCAGTACGTC.

The CDR3 region is CASSYWGGPSTDTQYF. The CDR3 DNA follows: TGTGCCAGCAGTTATTGGGGCGGCCCTAGCACAGATACGCAGTATTTT. The chain combines TRBV6-5 with TRBJ2-3; perhaps TRBD1 as D (5 bases). Germline loops: CDR1 MNHEY, CDR2 SVGAGI. V was pared by 3 bases and J by 0 bases, with 13 bases between. This CDR3 has 16 residues.

This clonotype occurred a few times. The J gene is TRBJ2-2, the V gene TRBV12-3 or TRBV12-4; D is unresolved. The V end lost 7 bases, the J end lost 7 bases, and 16 bases lay between the germline ends. CDR3 length equals 14 residues. CDR3 bases: TGTGCCAGCACCACCCGACGGGTAGGCGGGGAGCTGTTTTTT. Translation: CASTTRRVGGELFF.

This clonotype was recorded a few times. This chain joins TRBV19 and TRBJ2-1; no reliable D call. This CDR3 contains 11 residues. V lost 6 bases and J 6 bases, leaving 6 bases between the germline ends. The germline V gene encodes CDR1 LNHDA and CDR2 SQIVND (reference sequence). Written as DNA, the CDR3 is TGTGCCAGTAGCAAAGCCAATGAGCAGTTCTTC. Translating it yields CASSKANEQFF.

This chain uses TRBV7-7 with TRBJ2-7, with D possibly TRBD1 on 6 matching bases. This CDR3 is 14 amino acids long. With 5 bases removed from V and 8 bases from J, the gap between germline ends came to 19 bases. CDR1 is SSHAT and CDR2 is FNYEAQ in the germline V gene (reference sequence). CDR3 loop: CASSQGTGYGQQYF. The CDR3 bases are TGTGCCAGCAGCCAGGGCACAGGGTATGGGCAGCAGTACTTC. Drawing the rest from reference TRBV7-7 and TRBJ2-7, the complete variable domain is GAGVSQSPRYKVTKRGQDVTLRCDPISSHATLYWYQQALGQGPEFLTYFNYEAQPDKSGLPSDRFSAERPEGSISTLTIQRTEQRDSAMYRCASSQGTGYGQQYFGPGTRLTVT.

There are a few counts of this clonotype. The gene calls are TRBV5-1 and TRBJ2-3; weak D call: TRBD1 (6 bases). V was shortened by 4 bases and J by 0 bases, with 15 bases between the two germline ends. There are 16 residues in the CDR3. Per the germline V gene, CDR1 is SGHRS and CDR2 is YFSETQ. CDR3 sequence reads: CASSPAQGFSTDTQYF. CDR3 DNA sequence: TGCGCCAGCAGCCCTGCACAGGGCTTTAGCACAGATACGCAGTATTTT.

This clonotype has more than one count but fewer than ten. The chain links TRBV5-5 to TRBJ2-1, with no clear D. Trimming cost V 1 base and J 7 bases, with 15 bases left between them. The germline V gene has CDR1 SGHKS and CDR2 YYEKEE (reference sequence). The CDR3 contains 15 residues. The CDR3 region has the DNA TGTGCCAGCAGCTTGTCGCCGCTCAGTGGGAATGAGCAGTTCTTC. This encodes CASSLSPLSGNEQFF.

The V and J genes are TRBV3-1 and TRBJ1-2, with D unresolved. Per germline, CDR1 LGHDT and CDR2 YNNKEL (reference sequence). The length of the CDR3 is 14 residues. The germline V and J ends were trimmed by 0 bases and 8 bases, with 13 bases remaining between them. CDR3 residues: CASSQDRVTFGYTF. The CDR3 bases are TGTGCCAGCAGCCAAGATCGGGTGACGTTCGGCTACACCTTC.

The chain joins TRBV2 to TRBJ2-7; perhaps TRBD1 as D (6 bases). CDR1 SNHLY and CDR2 FYNNEI come from the germline V gene. Trimming cost V 5 bases and J 4 bases, with 18 bases left between them. There are 15 residues in the CDR3. In DNA form, the CDR3 reads TGTGCCAGCAGTATGGGACAACTGCTTGATTACGAGCAGTACTTC. Its translation: CASSMGQLLDYEQYF.

The chain has TRBV5-1 and TRBJ2-7; D remains ambiguous. The CDR3 covers 12 residues. Trimming removed 6 bases from V and 2 bases from J, with 9 bases in between. Germline assignment: CDR1 SGHRS and CDR2 YFSETQ. The CDR3 reads CASTSPTYEQYF. DNA of the CDR3: TGCGCCAGCACAAGCCCCACCTACGAGCAGTACTTC.

This clonotype was seen a handful of times. This rearrangement joins TRBV20-1 to TRBJ2-3; D may be TRBD2 (7 bases). Trimming pared 4 bases from V and 5 bases from J, leaving 19 bases between. The CDR3 has 15 residues. In germline, CDR1 is DFQATT, CDR2 SNEGSKA (reference sequence). The CDR3 DNA follows: TGCAGTGCTACTTTGGCGGGGGCCGGGGGAGATACGCAGTATTTT. It yields the protein CSATLAGAGGDTQYF.

This clonotype has a single count. The V and J genes are TRBV12-3 or TRBV12-4 and TRBJ1-1, with 7 bases that match TRBD1. The V segment lost 6 bases and the J segment 1 base; nucleotides outside the gene matches: 11. The CDR3 spans 16 residues. In nucleotides, the CDR3 is TGTGCCAGCAGCACGGGACAGTCGTCCGGGAACACTGAAGCTTTCTTT. It codes for CASSTGQSSGNTEAFF.

This clonotype was recorded many times. V usage is TRBV7-6 and J usage is TRBJ2-7; TRBD1 matches at 7 bases. CDR1 and CDR2 from the germline V gene are SGHVS and FNYEAQ. The junction had 3 bases not matched to a gene; V was cut back by 4 bases and J by 0 bases. The CDR3 has 14 residues. CDR3 coding DNA: TGTGCCAGCAGCTCGGGGACAGCCTCCTACGAGCAGTACTTC. Translated: CASSSGTASYEQYF.

This clonotype was detected a few times. The chain carries TRBV4-3 and TRBJ1-1; the D gene is possibly TRBD1 (5 bases). Trimming took 0 bases from V and 4 from J, leaving 9 bases between them. This CDR3 region has 14 residues. Germline V gene sequence: CDR1 LGHNA, CDR2 YSLEER. CDR3 bases: TGCGCCAGCAGCCAAGAGGGGGAAGGCACTGAAGCTTTCTTT. Translating it yields CASSQEGEGTEAFF.

This clonotype was observed many times. V and J are TRBV11-2 and TRBJ1-1; maybe TRBD1 (6 bases). Germline V CDR1 and CDR2: SGHAT, FQNNGV. Trimming removed 1 base at V and 2 bases at J, with 8 bases between. The CDR3 totals 14 residues. Here the CDR3 DNA reads TGTGCCAGCAGCTTAGGGGGGCTAAACACTGAAGCTTTCTTT. This gives the protein CASSLGGLNTEAFF.

This clonotype was counted between two and nine times. V is TRBV12-3 or TRBV12-4 and J is TRBJ2-1; D perhaps matches TRBD1 (7 bases). Trimming shortened V by 6 bases and J by 1 base, and 13 bases separated the two germline ends. This CDR3 comprises 15 residues. CDR3 protein: CASRRTGGSYNEQFF. In DNA form, the CDR3 reads TGTGCCAGCAGACGGACAGGAGGGTCCTACAATGAGCAGTTCTTC.

This chain's CDR3 is CASSQQASSYEQYV. The CDR3 DNA is TGTGCCAGCAGCCAACAGGCAAGCTCCTACGAGCAGTACGTC. The V call is TRBV11-2, the J call TRBJ2-7, with TRBD1 as a possible D gene (5 bases). Looked up from germline, CDR1 is SGHAT and CDR2 is FQNNGV. V was cut by 5 bases and J by 0 bases, with 11 bases left in between. The CDR3 contains 14 residues.

This clonotype was found a few times. The V call is TRBV7-2, the J call TRBJ2-1; D is possibly TRBD2 (5 bases). The CDR3 is 13 amino acids. Between the trimmed V and J ends, which lost 5 bases and 5 bases, there was a span of 10 bases. The germline CDR1 and CDR2 sequences are SGHTA and FQGNSA. In DNA form, the CDR3 reads TGTGCCAGCAGCCCTGGAGGTCACAATGAGCAGTTCTTC. This translates into CASSPGGHNEQFF.

This clonotype was observed a handful of times. The chain uses TRBV19 and TRBJ1-2, with TRBD1 matching 9 bases. CDR1 and CDR2 from the germline V gene are LNHDA and SQIVND (reference sequence). Trimming removed 5 bases from V and 7 bases from J; junction bases left unmatched: 5. CDR3 length: 13 residues. CDR3 amino acids: CASSPDRGGGYTF. CDR3 sequence (DNA): TGTGCCAGTAGTCCGGACAGGGGAGGTGGCTACACCTTC.

This clonotype was observed a handful of times. This CDR3 is CSARDPSYGYTF. The CDR3 region has the DNA TGCAGTGCTAGAGATCCCAGCTATGGCTACACCTTC. The rearrangement joins TRBV20-1 to TRBJ1-2, with unresolved D. Germline values: CDR1 DFQATT, CDR2 SNEGSKA (reference sequence). The CDR3 sequence is 12 residues long. The ends were cut back, 0 bases at V and 4 bases at J, with 6 bases in the middle.

This clonotype was observed a few times. V and J are TRBV5-1 and TRBJ2-1; 10 bases map to TRBD2. From germline, CDR1 is SGHRS and CDR2 YFSETQ. Trimming took 0 bases from V and 0 from J; bases not matched to a gene: 0. CDR3 length: 16 residues. The CDR3 coding sequence is TGCGCCAGCAGCTTGGAGCGGGGGGGCTCCTACAATGAGCAGTTCTTC. It specifies CASSLERGGSYNEQFF. Full variable domain (remainder filled in from reference TRBV5-1 and TRBJ2-1): KAGVTQTPRYLIKTRGQQVTLSCSPISGHRSVSWYQQTPGQGLQFLFEYFSETQRNKGNFPGRFSGRQFSNSRSEMNVSTLELGDSALYLCASSLERGGSYNEQFFGPGTRLTVL.

A few counts support this clonotype. The CDR3 sequence: CASSQVSGYNEQFF. In nucleotides, the CDR3 is TGCGCCAGCAGCCAAGTCTCGGGGTACAATGAGCAGTTCTTC. The chain carries TRBV4-1 and TRBJ2-1, with D possibly matching TRBD2 (5 bases). The germline V and J ends were trimmed by 1 base and 4 bases, with 8 bases remaining between them. This CDR3 has 14 residues. Germline CDR1 MGHRA, CDR2 YSYEKL.

This clonotype was recorded a few times. The V gene is TRBV5-6, the J gene TRBJ1-1; weak D call: TRBD1 (6 bases). This CDR3 has 15 amino acids. Trimming left V 0 bases short and J 5 bases short, with 14 bases between. Germline V lookup: CDR1 SGHDT, CDR2 YYEEEE. DNA of the CDR3: TGTGCCAGCAGCTTGGGACAGGCTATCGGAACTGAAGCTTTCTTT. Amino acid sequence: CASSLGQAIGTEAFF.

This clonotype was seen more than once but under ten times. The V gene is TRBV19, the J gene TRBJ2-7, with D perhaps matching TRBD1 (6 bases). The CDR3 is 13 amino acids. Germline V CDR1 and CDR2: LNHDA, SQIVND (reference sequence). V gave up 5 bases and J gave up 3 bases, with 11 bases separating them. In DNA form, the CDR3 reads TGTGCCAGTAGTTGGGGGCAGTTCTACGAGCAGTACTTC. Its translation: CASSWGQFYEQYF. The full variable domain, with the rest looked up from reference TRBV19 and TRBJ2-7, is DGGITQSPKYLFRKEGQNVTLSCEQNLNHDAMYWYRQDPGQGLRLIYYSQIVNDFQKGDIAEGYSVSREKKESFPLTVTSAQKNPTAFYLCASSWGQFYEQYFGPGTRLTVT.

This chain links TRBV20-1 with TRBJ2-1; 7 bases line up with TRBD1. The CDR3 spans 16 residues. The germline V gene encodes CDR1 DFQATT and CDR2 SNEGSKA (reference sequence). V shed 3 bases, J shed 0 bases, and the junction held 8 bases outside the gene matches. The CDR3 here is CSASVEQGISYNEQFF. The CDR3, as DNA: TGCAGTGCTAGCGTCGAACAGGGGATCTCCTACAATGAGCAGTTCTTC.

V gene TRBV12-3 or TRBV12-4 combines with J gene TRBJ1-1; tentatively, D is TRBD1 (5 bases). The germline V and J ends were trimmed by 2 bases and 10 bases, with 17 bases remaining between them. There are 14 residues in the CDR3. CDR3 DNA sequence: TGTGCCAGCAGTTTATTAGCGGGCTCCGGGGGAGCTTTCTTT. Amino acid sequence: CASSLLAGSGGAFF.

Only a few counts were recorded for this clonotype. The chain is built from TRBV6-1 and TRBJ2-5, with D maybe TRBD1 (6 bases). Trimming took off 8 bases at V and 2 bases at J, with 12 bases between the two ends. The germline gives CDR1 MNHNS, CDR2 SASEGT. This CDR3 comprises 13 residues. The CDR3 is CASGGRGQETQYF. The CDR3 coding sequence is TGTGCCAGCGGTGGTAGGGGGCAAGAGACCCAGTACTTC.